Below, 2 T cell receptor beta chains from the same sample are listed, as sequenced in a study of blood T cell repertoires in COVID-19. The table came from immunoSEQ multiplex PCR; TCRdb's copy has only in-frame clones and leaves some out. The repertoire holds 87,000 or so clones, around 90% seen once, with 11% in the top ten. Specimen: peripheral blood. The receptor source for this set is an elderly man with acute or convalescent COVID-19.

The chain has TRBV4-2 and TRBJ1-2; D possibly corresponds to TRBD1 (6 bases). Germline CDR1 LGHNA, CDR2 YNFKEQ. This CDR3 spans 17 amino acids. V lost 0 bases, J lost 6 bases, and 20 bases lay in between. The CDR3: CASSQEGTTVGGNGYTF. The CDR3 region has the DNA TGTGCCAGCAGCCAAGAGGGGACGACAGTTGGGGGCAATGGCTACACCTTC.

The V and J genes are TRBV29-1 and TRBJ2-4; 7 bases agree with TRBD2. This CDR3 is built from 15 residues. Germline CDR1 and CDR2: SQVTM and ANQGSEA. V lost 7 bases to trimming and J lost 0 bases; unmatched junction nucleotides: 9. Here the CDR3 reads CSGGSGGLAKNIQYF. CDR3 DNA: TGCAGCGGTGGGTCGGGGGGTTTAGCCAAAAACATTCAGTACTTC.